This passage covers 30 T cell receptor beta chains from one sample sequenced in a study of CD8 T cells in Susac syndrome. Reverse transcription of about 0.5 to 1 ug RNA used random hexamers. TCRdb reprocessed the immunoSEQ multiplex PCR reads via MiXCR and lists one record per CDR3 protein. The sample lists approximately 180,000 distinct CDR3 sequences; under 97% were seen once. Material for sequencing was CD4+ T cells from PBMCs. The receptors stem from a human donor with multiple sclerosis.

As for this clonotype: An end of the junction does not agree with germline; a read error may underlie this. The chain combines TRBV7-7 with TRBJ2-5, with TRBD2 matching 9 bases. CDR1 and CDR2 from the germline V gene are SSHAT and FNYEAQ (reference sequence). CDR3 length: 15 amino acids. CDR3 protein: CASSPRTSELETQYF. The CDR3 DNA reads as TGTGCTAGCAGCCCCCGGACTAGCGAGCTGGAGACCCAGTACTTC.

The CDR3 region has the DNA TGTGCCAGCAACCGGGACAGCGTTAATTCACCCCTCCACTTT. It yields the protein CASNRDSVNSPLHF. The chain links TRBV11-3 to TRBJ1-6, with 7 bases fitting TRBD1. The J segment lost 6 bases and the V segment lost 7 bases, leaving 6 bases of the junction unmatched. The CDR3 spans 14 residues. Per germline, CDR1 SGHNT and CDR2 YENEEA.

This chain links TRBV9 with TRBJ2-3; no clear D. The CDR3 contains 13 residues. Trimming took off 2 bases at V and 2 bases at J, with 6 bases between the two ends. From germline, CDR1 is SGDLS and CDR2 YYNGEE. Here the CDR3 DNA reads TGTGCCAGCAGCGTTTCGCCCACAGATACGCAGTATTTT. The encoded protein is CASSVSPTDTQYF.

The gene calls are TRBV18 and TRBJ2-3; possible D gene TRBD2, 6 bases. The CDR3 consists of 13 residues. Trimming removed 5 bases at V and 2 bases at J, with 8 bases between. Germline V lookup: CDR1 KGHSH, CDR2 LQKENI. This CDR3 is CASSRDFTDTQYF. CDR3 DNA: TGTGCCAGCTCAAGGGACTTCACAGATACGCAGTATTTT.

The V gene is TRBV6-6, the J gene TRBJ2-1; no clear D. V gave up 5 bases and J gave up 0 bases, with 8 bases separating them. CDR1 and CDR2 (germline): MNHNY, SVGAGI (reference sequence). CDR3 length: 14 amino acids. This chain's CDR3 is CASSPGSSYNEQFF. CDR3 bases: TGTGCCAGCAGTCCAGGCAGCTCCTACAATGAGCAGTTCTTC.

This clonotype was detected only once. The gene calls are TRBV20-1 and TRBJ2-7; 13 bases line up with TRBD2. The length of the CDR3 is 13 residues. Germline CDR1 is DFQATT and CDR2 is SNEGSKA (reference sequence). CDR3 bases: TGCAGCAGGCGAGGACTAGCGGGGGACGAGCAGTACTTC. This codes for CSRRGLAGDEQYF.

The CDR3 here is CSAKGVTYGYTF. CDR3 in DNA: TGCAGCGCAAAAGGGGTAACCTATGGCTACACCTTC. The chain combines TRBV29-1 with TRBJ1-2; TRBD1 might be the D (5 bases). Between the trimmed V and J ends, which lost 7 bases and 4 bases, there was a span of 13 bases. This CDR3 comprises 12 residues. Germline V gene data show CDR1 as SQVTM and CDR2 as ANQGSEA.

The rearrangement links TRBV30 to TRBJ2-5; no definite D call. The germline CDR1 and CDR2 sequences are GTSNPN and SVGIG (reference sequence). The CDR3 has 11 amino acids. The germline V and J ends were trimmed by 0 bases and 5 bases, with 4 bases remaining between them. The DNA for the CDR3 is TGTGCCTGGAGTGTTGGTGAGACCCAGTACTTC. This encodes CAWSVGETQYF.

The chain links TRBV19 to TRBJ1-5; D gene uncertain. This CDR3 is 14 amino acids long. Looked up from germline, CDR1 is LNHDA and CDR2 is SQIVND (reference sequence). V was clipped by 6 bases and J by 0 bases, with 9 bases between them. The CDR3 spells CASSPENSNQPQHF. CDR3 DNA sequence: TGTGCCAGTAGCCCAGAGAATAGCAATCAGCCCCAGCATTTT.

The gene calls are TRBV4-3 and TRBJ2-1, with 9 nucleotides matching TRBD1. V was clipped by 2 bases and J by 10 bases; unmatched bases: 6. CDR1 and CDR2 from the germline V gene are LGHNA and YSLEER. The CDR3 extends over 14 amino acids. DNA for the CDR3: TGCGCCAGCAGCCAATACAGGGGGCAATGGGAGCAGTTCTTC. Its translation: CASSQYRGQWEQFF.

The chain joins TRBV9 to TRBJ2-3; D might be TRBD1 or TRBD2, each matching 5 bases. CDR3 length: 14 residues. V was shortened by 0 bases and J by 3 bases, with 8 bases between the two germline ends. Per germline, CDR1 SGDLS and CDR2 YYNGEE. The CDR3: CASSVGRETDTQYF. DNA for the CDR3: TGTGCCAGCAGCGTAGGCAGGGAGACAGATACGCAGTATTTT.

The rearrangement uses TRBV7-9 and TRBJ1-4, with 8 positions matching TRBD1. J gave up 7 bases and V 5 bases, and 9 bases lay outside the gene matches. Germline V gives CDR1 SEHNR, CDR2 FQNEAQ (reference sequence). This CDR3 comprises 15 residues. The CDR3 bases are TGTGCCAGCAGCAGGCTCCAGGGGGCGATTGAAAAACTGTTTTTT. Translating it yields CASSRLQGAIEKLFF.

V usage is TRBV11-3 and J usage is TRBJ2-7; a weak D match, TRBD1 (6 bases). This CDR3 contains 13 residues. Germline-derived CDR1 and CDR2 are SGHNT and YENEEA. Deletions cut 2 bases from V and 3 bases from J, with 8 bases between. CDR3 nucleotides: TGTGCCAGCAGCTTAACAGGGATCTACGAGCAGTACTTC. It translates to CASSLTGIYEQYF.

J is TRBJ1-1 and V is TRBV9, with D tentatively TRBD1 (5 bases). Germline-derived CDR1 and CDR2 are SGDLS and YYNGEE. Trimming took off 3 bases at V and 2 bases at J, with 14 bases between the two ends. This CDR3 comprises 15 residues. CDR3: CASSATIQGNTEAFF. As DNA, the CDR3 is TGTGCCAGCAGCGCCACCATTCAGGGTAACACTGAAGCTTTCTTT.

The genes are TRBV6-5 and TRBJ1-2; D gene ambiguous. In germline, CDR1 is MNHEY, CDR2 SVGAGI. The CDR3 spans 13 residues. Trimming stripped 0 bases from V and 3 bases from J, with 5 bases between. CDR3 sequence reads: CASSYSWDYGYTF. Written as DNA, the CDR3 is TGTGCCAGCAGTTACTCGTGGGACTATGGCTACACCTTC.

This clonotype was observed a single time. The chain employs TRBV15 and TRBJ2-5; D may be TRBD2 (6 bases). Trimming took off 5 bases at V and 4 bases at J, with 17 bases between the two ends. The length of the CDR3 is 15 residues. Germline V gene data show CDR1 as LNHNV and CDR2 as YYDKDF (reference sequence). As DNA, the CDR3 is TGTGCCACCAGCTCGGGAGTGGGAAACGGAGAGACCCAGTACTTC. It encodes CATSSGVGNGETQYF.

The CDR3 coding sequence is TGTGCCAGCAGTTACTGGGGAGGGTGGGGAGCTCAACAGACCCAGTACTTC. It translates to CASSYWGGWGAQQTQYF. V usage is TRBV6-5 and J usage is TRBJ2-5, with 7 bases lining up with TRBD2. Per germline, CDR1 MNHEY and CDR2 SVGAGI. The length of the CDR3 is 17 residues. Trimming removed 1 base from V and 6 bases from J; junction bases left unmatched: 14.

The rearrangement joins TRBV19 to TRBJ2-1; 11 bases line up with TRBD2. This CDR3 is built from 15 residues. The V gene end was trimmed by 6 bases and the J gene end by 4 bases; junction bases not matched to a gene: 5. Looked up from germline, CDR1 is LNHDA and CDR2 is SQIVND (reference sequence). The CDR3 is CASRELAGAYNEQFF. CDR3 nucleotides: TGTGCCAGTAGGGAACTAGCGGGGGCTTACAATGAGCAGTTCTTC.

The rearrangement joins TRBV4-1 to TRBJ2-2; D gene unclear. This CDR3 region has 17 residues. Germline V gene lookup returns CDR1 MGHRA and CDR2 YSYEKL. V was pared by 0 bases and J by 1 base, with 12 bases between. The CDR3 protein is CASSQEKRTGNTGELFF. The CDR3 coding sequence is TGCGCCAGCAGCCAAGAAAAGAGGACGGGGAACACCGGGGAGCTGTTTTTT.

The genes are TRBV30 and TRBJ2-5; TRBD2 agrees at 7 bases. J gave up 5 bases and V 3 bases, and 0 bases lay outside the gene matches. CDR1 and CDR2 from the germline V gene are GTSNPN and SVGIG (reference sequence). The CDR3 contains 11 residues. CDR3 sequence reads: CAWSGGETQYF. CDR3 in DNA: TGTGCCTGGAGCGGGGGGGAGACCCAGTACTTC. The whole variable domain, remainder taken from reference TRBV30 and TRBJ2-5, is SQTIHQWPATLVQPVGSPLSLECTVEGTSNPNLYWYRQAAGRGLQLLFYSVGIGQISSEVPQNLSASRPQDRQFILSSKKLLLSDSGFYLCAWSGGETQYFGPGTRLLVL.

This clonotype has just one count. This sequence joins TRBV29-1 and TRBJ2-3; TRBD1 might be the D (6 bases). CDR3 size: 15 residues. Trimming stripped 3 bases from V and 1 base from J, with 14 bases between. Per the germline V gene, CDR1 is SQVTM and CDR2 is ANQGSEA. CDR3 nucleotide sequence: TGCAGCGTTGAGCGCAGGGGAGTGGGCACAGATACGCAGTATTTT. Its protein product is CSVERRGVGTDTQYF.

The J gene is TRBJ2-4, the V gene TRBV6-5; tentatively, D is TRBD1 (6 bases). The ends were cut back, 3 bases at V and 2 bases at J, with 20 bases in the middle. Looked up from germline, CDR1 is MNHEY and CDR2 is SVGAGI. This CDR3 is 18 amino acids long. The CDR3 region is CASSYIYRDVGPKNIQYF. CDR3 DNA sequence: TGTGCCAGCAGTTATATTTACAGGGACGTCGGGCCCAAAAACATTCAGTACTTC.

This chain links TRBV20-1 with TRBJ2-3; the match to TRBD1 covers 7 bases. The CDR3 spans 12 residues. Germline V gene data show CDR1 as DFQATT and CDR2 as SNEGSKA (reference sequence). J was trimmed by 2 bases and V by 6 bases; bases with no gene match: 2. This CDR3 reads CSATGATDTQYF. CDR3 nucleotides: TGCAGTGCCACAGGGGCCACAGATACGCAGTATTTT.

This chain joins TRBV28 and TRBJ2-1; 9 nucleotides line up with TRBD1. The CDR3 has 17 residues. Germline CDR1 is MDHEN and CDR2 is SYDVKM. J lost 3 bases, V lost 2 bases, and 8 bases had no gene match. DNA for the CDR3: TGTGCCAGCAGTTTAAGTCGTGGGACAGGGTTCTACAATGAGCAGTTCTTC. Protein product: CASSLSRGTGFYNEQFF.

The chain carries TRBV20-1 and TRBJ1-2; weak D call: TRBD1 (5 bases). CDR3 length: 15 residues. Germline CDR1 reads DFQATT; CDR2 reads SNEGSKA (reference sequence). The V end lost 4 bases, the J end lost 6 bases, and 21 bases lay between the germline ends. CDR3 region: CSANGANRVGNGYTF. CDR3 in DNA: TGCAGTGCTAATGGGGCCAATCGTGTTGGGAATGGCTACACCTTC.

The count of this clonotype is one. The rearrangement uses TRBV6-7 and TRBJ2-7; 8 bases align to TRBD1. TRBV6-7 belongs to the ORF category, with a function that is uncertain. The CDR3 is made up of 20 amino acids. Losses at the gene ends were 1 base for V and 3 bases for J; bases not matched to a gene: 20. CDR3 residues: CASSYWNWGQDFPGVYEQYF. CDR3 bases: TGTGCCAGCAGTTACTGGAATTGGGGACAGGATTTTCCTGGGGTCTACGAGCAGTACTTC.

This clonotype was seen just once. The chain has TRBV3-1 and TRBJ2-7, with TRBD1 matching over 10 bases. The CDR3 is 14 residues long. V was pared by 8 bases and J by 2 bases, with 6 bases of the junction left unmatched. Germline-derived CDR1 and CDR2 are LGHDT and YNNKEL (reference sequence). The chain's CDR3 is CASSRGQGTYEQYF. CDR3 coding DNA: TGTGCCAGCTCCCGGGGACAGGGGACCTACGAGCAGTACTTC.

This clonotype was detected once. The chain combines TRBV20-1 with TRBJ2-1; D is unclear. The CDR3 spans 15 residues. The V gene's germline CDR1 is DFQATT and CDR2 SNEGSKA (reference sequence). Trimming took off 4 bases at V and 1 base at J, with 14 bases between the two ends. The CDR3 nucleotides read TGCAGTGCTATTTCGGACGGTGTATCCTACAATGAGCAGTTCTTC. Protein sequence: CSAISDGVSYNEQFF.

The gene calls are TRBV6-2 or TRBV6-3 and TRBJ2-7; D is undetermined. Trimming left V 0 bases short and J 3 bases short, with 9 bases between. The CDR3 loop spans 14 amino acids. Germline lookup yields CDR1 MNHEY and CDR2 SVGEGT. CDR3 sequence: CASSYSVSNYEQYF. The CDR3 DNA sequence: TGTGCCAGCAGTTACTCAGTCTCCAACTACGAGCAGTACTTC.

The V gene is TRBV7-9, the J gene TRBJ2-1, with D unclear. CDR1 is SEHNR, CDR2 FQNEAQ, per germline (reference sequence). The V end was cut by 5 bases, the J end by 3 bases, with 8 bases between. This CDR3 has 13 residues. This chain's CDR3 is CASSPRVYNEQFF. The CDR3 coding sequence is TGTGCCAGCAGCCCACGGGTCTACAATGAGCAGTTCTTC.